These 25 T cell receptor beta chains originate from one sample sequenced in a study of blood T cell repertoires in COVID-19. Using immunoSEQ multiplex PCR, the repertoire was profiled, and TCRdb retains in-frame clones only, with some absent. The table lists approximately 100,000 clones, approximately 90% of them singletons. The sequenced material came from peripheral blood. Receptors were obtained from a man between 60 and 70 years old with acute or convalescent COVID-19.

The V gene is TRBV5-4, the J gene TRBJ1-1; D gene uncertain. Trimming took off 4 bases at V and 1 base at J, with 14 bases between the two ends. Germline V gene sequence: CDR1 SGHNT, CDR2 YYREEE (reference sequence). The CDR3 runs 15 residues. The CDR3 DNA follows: TGTGCCAGCAGCCGTATTATGAGCAAGAACACTGAAGCTTTCTTT. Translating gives CASSRIMSKNTEAFF. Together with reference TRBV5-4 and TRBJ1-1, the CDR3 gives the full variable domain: ETGVTQSPTHLIKTRGQQVTLRCSSQSGHNTVSWYQQALGQGPQFIFQYYREEENGRGNFPPRFSGLQFPNYSSELNVNALELDDSALYLCASSRIMSKNTEAFFGQGTRLTVV.

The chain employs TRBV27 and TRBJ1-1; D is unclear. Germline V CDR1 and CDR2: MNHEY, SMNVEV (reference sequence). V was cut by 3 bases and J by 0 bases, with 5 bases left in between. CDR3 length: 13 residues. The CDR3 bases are TGTGCCAGCAGTTTTCGGGTGAACACTGAAGCTTTCTTT. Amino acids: CASSFRVNTEAFF.

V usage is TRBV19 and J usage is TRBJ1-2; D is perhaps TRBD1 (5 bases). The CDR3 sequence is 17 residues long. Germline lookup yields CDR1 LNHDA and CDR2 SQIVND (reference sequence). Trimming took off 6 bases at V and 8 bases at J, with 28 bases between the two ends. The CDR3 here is CASRSQVSGPSMGGYTF. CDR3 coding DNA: TGTGCCAGTAGGAGTCAGGTTTCAGGGCCCAGCATGGGGGGCTACACCTTC.

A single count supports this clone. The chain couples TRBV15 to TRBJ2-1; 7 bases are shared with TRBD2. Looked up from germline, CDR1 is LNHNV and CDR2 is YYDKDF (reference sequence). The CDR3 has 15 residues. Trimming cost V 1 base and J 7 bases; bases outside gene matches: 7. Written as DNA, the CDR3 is TGTGCCACCAGCAGAGGCGGGAGAGAAGCGAATGAGCAGTTCTTC. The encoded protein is CATSRGGREANEQFF.

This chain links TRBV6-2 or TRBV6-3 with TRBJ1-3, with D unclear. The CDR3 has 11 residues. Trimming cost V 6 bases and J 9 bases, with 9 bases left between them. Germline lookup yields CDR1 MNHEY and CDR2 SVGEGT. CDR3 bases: TGTGCCAGCAGCCCCTCGAGCACCATATATTTT. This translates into CASSPSSTIYF.

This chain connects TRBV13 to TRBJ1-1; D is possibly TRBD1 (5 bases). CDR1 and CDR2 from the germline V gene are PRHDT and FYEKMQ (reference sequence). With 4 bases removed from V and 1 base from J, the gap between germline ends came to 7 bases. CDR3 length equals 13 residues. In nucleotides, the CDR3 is TGTGCCAGCAGCTCCGGGGGGAACACTGAAGCTTTCTTT. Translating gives CASSSGGNTEAFF. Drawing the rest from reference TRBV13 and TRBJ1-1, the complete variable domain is AAGVIQSPRHLIKEKRETATLKCYPIPRHDTVYWYQQGPGQDPQFLISFYEKMQSDKGSIPDRFSAQQFSDYHSELNMSSLELGDSALYFCASSSGGNTEAFFGQGTRLTVV.

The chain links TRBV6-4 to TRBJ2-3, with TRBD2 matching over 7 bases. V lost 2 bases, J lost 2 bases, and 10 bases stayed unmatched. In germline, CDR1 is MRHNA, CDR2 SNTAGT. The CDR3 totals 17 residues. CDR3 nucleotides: TGTGCCAGCAGTGACCCCTGGGGAGGGGATTTCACAGATACGCAGTATTTT. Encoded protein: CASSDPWGGDFTDTQYF.

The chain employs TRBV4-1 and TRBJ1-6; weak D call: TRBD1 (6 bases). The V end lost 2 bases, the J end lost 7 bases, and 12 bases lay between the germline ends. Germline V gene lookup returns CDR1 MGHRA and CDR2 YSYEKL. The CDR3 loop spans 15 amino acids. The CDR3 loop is CASSQSPQGNSPLHF. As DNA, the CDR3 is TGCGCCAGCAGCCAATCCCCACAGGGAAATTCACCCCTCCACTTT.

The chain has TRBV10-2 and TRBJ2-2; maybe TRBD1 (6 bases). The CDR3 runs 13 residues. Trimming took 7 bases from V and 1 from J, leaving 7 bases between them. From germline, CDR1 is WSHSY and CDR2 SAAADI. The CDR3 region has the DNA TGCGCCAGCAAGGGACAGAACACCGGGGAGCTGTTTTTT. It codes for CASKGQNTGELFF.

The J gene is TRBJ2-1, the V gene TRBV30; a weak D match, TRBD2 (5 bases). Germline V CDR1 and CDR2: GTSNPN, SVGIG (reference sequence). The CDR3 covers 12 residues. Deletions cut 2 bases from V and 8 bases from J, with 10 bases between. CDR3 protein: CAWSPLGDEQFF. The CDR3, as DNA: TGTGCCTGGAGTCCCCTCGGGGATGAGCAGTTCTTC.

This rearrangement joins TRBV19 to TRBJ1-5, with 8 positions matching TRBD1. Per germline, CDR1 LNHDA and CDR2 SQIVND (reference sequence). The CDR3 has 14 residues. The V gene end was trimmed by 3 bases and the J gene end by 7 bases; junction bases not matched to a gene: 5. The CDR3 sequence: CASSMQGAGQPQHF. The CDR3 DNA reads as TGTGCCAGTAGTATGCAGGGGGCCGGACAGCCCCAGCATTTT.

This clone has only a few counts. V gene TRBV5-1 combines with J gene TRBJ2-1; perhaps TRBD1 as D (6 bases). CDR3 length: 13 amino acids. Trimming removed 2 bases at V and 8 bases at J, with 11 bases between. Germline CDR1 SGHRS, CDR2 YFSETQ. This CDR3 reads CASSLQGRDEQFF. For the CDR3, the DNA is TGCGCCAGCAGCTTACAGGGAAGGGATGAGCAGTTCTTC.

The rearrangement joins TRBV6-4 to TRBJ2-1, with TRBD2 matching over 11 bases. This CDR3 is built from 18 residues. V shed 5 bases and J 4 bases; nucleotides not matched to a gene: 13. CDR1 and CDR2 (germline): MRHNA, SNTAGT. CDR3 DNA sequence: TGTGCCAGCAGTCCAACAGCCCTAGCGGGAGGTTTTTACAATGAGCAGTTCTTC. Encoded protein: CASSPTALAGGFYNEQFF.

For the CDR3, the DNA is TGTGCCAGCAGCTTAAATAGCGGGAGCTACAATGAGCAGTTCTTC. It yields the protein CASSLNSGSYNEQFF. V usage is TRBV11-2 and J usage is TRBJ2-1; 9 bases are a match to TRBD2. Per the germline V gene, CDR1 is SGHAT and CDR2 is FQNNGV. The J segment lost 3 bases and the V segment lost 2 bases, leaving 2 bases of the junction unmatched. CDR3 length equals 15 residues. The full variable domain, completed using reference TRBV11-2 and TRBJ2-1, is EAGVAQSPRYKIIEKRQSVAFWCNPISGHATLYWYQQILGQGPKLLIQFQNNGVVDDSQLPKDRFSAERLKGVDSTLKIQPAKLEDSAVYLCASSLNSGSYNEQFFGPGTRLTVL.

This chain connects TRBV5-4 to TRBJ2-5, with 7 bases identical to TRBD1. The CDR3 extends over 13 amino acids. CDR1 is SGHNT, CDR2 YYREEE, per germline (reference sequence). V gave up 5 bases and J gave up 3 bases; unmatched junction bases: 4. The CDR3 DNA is TGTGCCAGCAGACCAACAGGGGAAGAGACCCAGTACTTC. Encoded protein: CASRPTGEETQYF.

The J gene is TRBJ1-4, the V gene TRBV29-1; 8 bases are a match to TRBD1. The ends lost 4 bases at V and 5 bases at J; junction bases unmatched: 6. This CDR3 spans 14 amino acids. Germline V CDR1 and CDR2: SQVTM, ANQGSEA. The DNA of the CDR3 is TGCAGCGTTGGGGGCGGACAGGGAAATGAAAAACTGTTTTTT. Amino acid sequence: CSVGGGQGNEKLFF.

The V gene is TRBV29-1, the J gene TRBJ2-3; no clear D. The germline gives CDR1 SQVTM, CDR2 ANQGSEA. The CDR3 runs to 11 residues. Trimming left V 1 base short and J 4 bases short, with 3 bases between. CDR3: CSVEGPDTQYF. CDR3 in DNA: TGCAGCGTTGAAGGGCCAGATACGCAGTATTTT.

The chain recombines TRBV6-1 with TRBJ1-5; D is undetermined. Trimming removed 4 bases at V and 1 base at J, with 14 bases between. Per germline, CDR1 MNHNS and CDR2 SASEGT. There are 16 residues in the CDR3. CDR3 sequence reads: CASSVYTPGSNQPQHF. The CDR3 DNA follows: TGTGCCAGCAGTGTTTACACCCCTGGCAGCAATCAGCCCCAGCATTTT.

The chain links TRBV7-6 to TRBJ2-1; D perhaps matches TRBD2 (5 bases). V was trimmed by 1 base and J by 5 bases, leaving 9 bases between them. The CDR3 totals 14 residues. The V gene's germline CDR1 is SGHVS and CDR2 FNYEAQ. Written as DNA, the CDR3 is TGTGCCAGCAGCTTAGTTTCCGGGGACAATGAGCAGTTCTTC. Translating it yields CASSLVSGDNEQFF.

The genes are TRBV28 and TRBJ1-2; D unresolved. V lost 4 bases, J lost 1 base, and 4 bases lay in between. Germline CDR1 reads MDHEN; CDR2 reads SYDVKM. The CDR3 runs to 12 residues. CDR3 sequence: CASSSGNYGYTF. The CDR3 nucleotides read TGTGCCAGCAGTTCGGGTAACTATGGCTACACCTTC.

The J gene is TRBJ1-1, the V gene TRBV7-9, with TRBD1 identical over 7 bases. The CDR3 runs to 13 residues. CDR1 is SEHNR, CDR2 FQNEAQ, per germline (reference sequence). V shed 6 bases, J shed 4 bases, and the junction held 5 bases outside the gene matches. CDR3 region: CASSISGGTEAFF. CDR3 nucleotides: TGTGCCAGCAGTATCTCAGGGGGCACTGAAGCTTTCTTT.

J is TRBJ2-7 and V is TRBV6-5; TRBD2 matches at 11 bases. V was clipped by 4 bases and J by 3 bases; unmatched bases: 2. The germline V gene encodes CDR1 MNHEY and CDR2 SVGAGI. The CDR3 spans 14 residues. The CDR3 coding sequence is TGTGCCAGCAGTTCCGGGACTAGCGGCTACGAGCAGTACGTC. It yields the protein CASSSGTSGYEQYV.

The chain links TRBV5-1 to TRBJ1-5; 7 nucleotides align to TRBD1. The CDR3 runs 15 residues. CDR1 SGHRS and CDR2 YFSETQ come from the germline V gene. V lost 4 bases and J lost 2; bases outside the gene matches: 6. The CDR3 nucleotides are TGCGCCAGCAGCACGGGACAGCCGGGCAATCAGCCCCAGCATTTT. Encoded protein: CASSTGQPGNQPQHF. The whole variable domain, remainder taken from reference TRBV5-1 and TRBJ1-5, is KAGVTQTPRYLIKTRGQQVTLSCSPISGHRSVSWYQQTPGQGLQFLFEYFSETQRNKGNFPGRFSGRQFSNSRSEMNVSTLELGDSALYLCASSTGQPGNQPQHFGDGTRLSIL.

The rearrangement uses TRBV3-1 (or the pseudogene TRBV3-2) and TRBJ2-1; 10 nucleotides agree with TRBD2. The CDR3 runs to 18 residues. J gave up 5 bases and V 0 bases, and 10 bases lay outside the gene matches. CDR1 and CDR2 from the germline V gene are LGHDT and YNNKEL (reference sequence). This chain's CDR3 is CASSQEGAGGIVHNEQFF. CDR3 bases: TGTGCCAGCAGCCAAGAAGGAGCGGGAGGGATTGTCCACAATGAGCAGTTCTTC.

CDR3 in amino acids: CASSLSGAGANVLTF. In nucleotides, the CDR3 is TGCGCCAGCAGCTTGAGCGGTGCTGGGGCCAACGTCCTGACTTTC. The rearrangement joins TRBV5-1 to TRBJ2-6; a possible D gene is TRBD2 (5 bases). Germline lookup yields CDR1 SGHRS and CDR2 YFSETQ. V was trimmed by 1 base and J by 2 bases, leaving 7 bases between them. CDR3 length equals 15 residues.